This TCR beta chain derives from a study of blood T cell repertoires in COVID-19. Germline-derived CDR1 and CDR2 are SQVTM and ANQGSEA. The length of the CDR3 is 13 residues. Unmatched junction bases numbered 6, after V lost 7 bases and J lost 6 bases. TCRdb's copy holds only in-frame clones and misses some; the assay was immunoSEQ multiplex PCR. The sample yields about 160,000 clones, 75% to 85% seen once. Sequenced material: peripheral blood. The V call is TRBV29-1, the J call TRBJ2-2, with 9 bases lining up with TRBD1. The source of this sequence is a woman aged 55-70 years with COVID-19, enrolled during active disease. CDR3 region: CSALTGGAGELFF. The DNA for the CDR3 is TGCAGCGCCCTGACAGGGGGAGCCGGGGAGCTGTTTTTT.